This T cell receptor beta chain derives from a study of beta chain features in type 1 diabetes. Across the whole study: All samples yielded over 95,000,000 examined sorted cells. General study results and limits: There were fewer insertions and more deletions at the VDJ junctions of type 1 diabetes patients. The study found moderately but significantly shorter TCRB CDR3s in all four CD4+ subsets of Type 1 diabetes patients.

Over 95% purity was reached by all sorted populations. About this clone: Its antigen is currently unknown.

Trimming removed 3 bases from V and 4 bases from J; junction bases left unmatched: 7. The length of the CDR3 is 15 residues. Germline V gene data show CDR1 as KGHSH and CDR2 as LQKENI. Every isolated RNA sample was fully reverse transcribed, so sequencing captured expressed TCRB transcripts. Some clones are missing from TCRdb's copy, which holds only in-frame ones; the method was immunoSEQ multiplex PCR. The top ten clones hold approximately 0.03% of a sample with roughly 230,000 clones, 9% to 10% of them seen once. Sequenced input: naive CD4+ T cells from blood. This clonotype was sampled from a woman in her late teens or twenties in good health. The chain has TRBV18 and TRBJ2-5; 8 bases are a match to TRBD1. Here the CDR3 reads CASSPLAGGAETQYF. The CDR3 bases are TGTGCCAGCTCACCCCTCGCAGGGGGCGCAGAGACCCAGTACTTC.